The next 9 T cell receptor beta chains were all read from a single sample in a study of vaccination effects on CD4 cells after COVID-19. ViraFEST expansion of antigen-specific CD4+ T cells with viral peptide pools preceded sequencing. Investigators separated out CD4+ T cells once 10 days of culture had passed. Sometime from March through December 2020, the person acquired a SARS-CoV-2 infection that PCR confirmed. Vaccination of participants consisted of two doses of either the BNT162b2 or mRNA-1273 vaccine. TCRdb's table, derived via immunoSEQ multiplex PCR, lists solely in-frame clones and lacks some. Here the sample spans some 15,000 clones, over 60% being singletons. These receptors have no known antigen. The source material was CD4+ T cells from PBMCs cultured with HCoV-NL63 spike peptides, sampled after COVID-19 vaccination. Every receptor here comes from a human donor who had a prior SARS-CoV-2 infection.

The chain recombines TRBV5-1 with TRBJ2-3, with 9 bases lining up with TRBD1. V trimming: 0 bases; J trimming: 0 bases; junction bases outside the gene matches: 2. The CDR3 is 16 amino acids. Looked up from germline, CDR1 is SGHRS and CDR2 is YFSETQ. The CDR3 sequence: CASSLGDRASTDTQYF. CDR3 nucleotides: TGCGCCAGCAGCTTGGGGGACAGGGCCAGCACAGATACGCAGTATTTT. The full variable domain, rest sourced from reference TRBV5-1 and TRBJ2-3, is KAGVTQTPRYLIKTRGQQVTLSCSPISGHRSVSWYQQTPGQGLQFLFEYFSETQRNKGNFPGRFSGRQFSNSRSEMNVSTLELGDSALYLCASSLGDRASTDTQYFGPGTRLTVL.

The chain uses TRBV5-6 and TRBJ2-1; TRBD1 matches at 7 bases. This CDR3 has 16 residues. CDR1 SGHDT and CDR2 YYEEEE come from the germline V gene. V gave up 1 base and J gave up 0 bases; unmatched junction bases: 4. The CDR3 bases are TGTGCCAGCAGCTTGTGGACAGGTGACTCCTACAATGAGCAGTTCTTC. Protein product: CASSLWTGDSYNEQFF.

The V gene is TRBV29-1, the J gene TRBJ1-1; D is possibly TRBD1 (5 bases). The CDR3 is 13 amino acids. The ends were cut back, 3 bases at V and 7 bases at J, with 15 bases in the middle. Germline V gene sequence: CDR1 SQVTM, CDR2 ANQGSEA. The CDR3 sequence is CSVEVAMRGEAFF. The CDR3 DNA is TGCAGCGTTGAGGTGGCGATGAGGGGTGAAGCTTTCTTT. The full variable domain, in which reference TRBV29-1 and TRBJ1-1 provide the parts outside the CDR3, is SAVISQKPSRDICQRGTSLTIQCQVDSQVTMMFWYRQQPGQSLTLIATANQGSEATYESGFVIDKFPISRPNLTFSTLTVSNMSPEDSSIYLCSVEVAMRGEAFFGQGTRLTVV.

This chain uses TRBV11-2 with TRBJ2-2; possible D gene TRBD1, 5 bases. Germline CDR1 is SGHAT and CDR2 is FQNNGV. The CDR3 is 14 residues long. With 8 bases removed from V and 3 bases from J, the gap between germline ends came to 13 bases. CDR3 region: CASWGGFYTGELFF. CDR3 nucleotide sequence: TGTGCCAGCTGGGGCGGTTTTTACACCGGGGAGCTGTTTTTT.

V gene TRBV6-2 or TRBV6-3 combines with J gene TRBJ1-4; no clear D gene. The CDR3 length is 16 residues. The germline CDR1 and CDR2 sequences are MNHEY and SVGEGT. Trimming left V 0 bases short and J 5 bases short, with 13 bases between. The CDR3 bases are TGTGCCAGCAGTTACTCGAGATCGGTGCCAAATGAAAAACTGTTTTTT. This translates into CASSYSRSVPNEKLFF.

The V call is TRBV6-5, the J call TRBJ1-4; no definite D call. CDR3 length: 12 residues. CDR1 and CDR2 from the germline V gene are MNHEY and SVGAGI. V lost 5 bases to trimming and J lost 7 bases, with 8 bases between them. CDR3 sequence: CASSPGGEKLFF. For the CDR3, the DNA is TGTGCCAGCAGTCCGGGAGGTGAAAAACTGTTTTTT.

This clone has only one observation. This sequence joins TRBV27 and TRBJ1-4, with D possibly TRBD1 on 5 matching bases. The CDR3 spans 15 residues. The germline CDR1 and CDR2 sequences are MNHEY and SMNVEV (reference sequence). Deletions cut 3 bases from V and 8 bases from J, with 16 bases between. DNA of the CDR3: TGTGCCAGCAGTTTTTCAACCAGGGTCGACGAAAAACTGTTTTTT. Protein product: CASSFSTRVDEKLFF.

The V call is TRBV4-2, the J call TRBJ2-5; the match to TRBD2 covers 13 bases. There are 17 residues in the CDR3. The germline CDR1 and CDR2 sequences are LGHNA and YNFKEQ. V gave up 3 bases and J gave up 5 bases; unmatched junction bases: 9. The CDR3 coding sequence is TGTGCCAGCAGCCACCCGGTCGGGACTAGCGGGACGGAGACCCAGTACTTC. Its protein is CASSHPVGTSGTETQYF.

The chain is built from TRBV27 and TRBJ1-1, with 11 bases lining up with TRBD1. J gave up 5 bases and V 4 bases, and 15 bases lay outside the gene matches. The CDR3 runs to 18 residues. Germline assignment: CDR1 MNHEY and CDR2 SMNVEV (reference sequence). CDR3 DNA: TGTGCCAGCAGTTCCACGATCCTCTCACGGGACAGGGGGACTGAAGCTTTCTTT. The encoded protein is CASSSTILSRDRGTEAFF.